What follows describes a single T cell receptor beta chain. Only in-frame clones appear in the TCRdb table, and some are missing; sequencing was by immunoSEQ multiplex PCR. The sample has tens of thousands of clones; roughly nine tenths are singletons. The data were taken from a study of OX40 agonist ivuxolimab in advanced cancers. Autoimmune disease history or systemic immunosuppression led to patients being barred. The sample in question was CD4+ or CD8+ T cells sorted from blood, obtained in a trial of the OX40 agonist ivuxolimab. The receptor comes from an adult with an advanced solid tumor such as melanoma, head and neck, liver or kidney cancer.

CDR3 sequence reads: CASSLGVLAGAKNIQYF. The CDR3 DNA follows: TGCGCCAGCAGCTTGGGTGTCCTAGCGGGAGCCAAAAACATTCAGTACTTC. The rearrangement joins TRBV5-1 to TRBJ2-4; 8 positions match TRBD2. The CDR3 spans 17 residues. Trimming cost V 0 bases and J 0 bases; bases outside gene matches: 5. Germline values: CDR1 SGHRS, CDR2 YFSETQ.